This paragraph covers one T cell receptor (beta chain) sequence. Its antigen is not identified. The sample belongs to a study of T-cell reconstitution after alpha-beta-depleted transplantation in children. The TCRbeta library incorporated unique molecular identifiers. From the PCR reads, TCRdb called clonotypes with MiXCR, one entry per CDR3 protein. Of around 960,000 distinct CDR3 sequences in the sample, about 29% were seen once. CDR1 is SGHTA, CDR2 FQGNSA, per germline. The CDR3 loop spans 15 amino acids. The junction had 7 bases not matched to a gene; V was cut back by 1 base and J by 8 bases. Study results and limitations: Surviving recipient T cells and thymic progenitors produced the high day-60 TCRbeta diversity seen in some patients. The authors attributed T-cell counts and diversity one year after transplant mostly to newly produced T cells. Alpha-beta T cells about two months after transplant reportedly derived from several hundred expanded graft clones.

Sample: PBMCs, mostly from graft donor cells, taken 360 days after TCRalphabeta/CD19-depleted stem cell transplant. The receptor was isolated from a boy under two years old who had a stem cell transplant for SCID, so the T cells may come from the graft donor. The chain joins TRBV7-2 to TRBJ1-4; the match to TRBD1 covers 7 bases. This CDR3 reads CASSLGGTVGEKLFF. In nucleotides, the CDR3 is TGTGCCAGCAGCTTAGGAGGGACAGTCGGGGAAAAACTGTTTTTT.